This TCR beta chain was captured in a study of T cells in localized non-small cell lung cancer. The CDR3 runs 14 residues. V gave up 5 bases and J gave up 4 bases, with 13 bases separating them. Germline CDR1 is SEHNR and CDR2 is FQNEAQ (reference sequence). The repertoire was sequenced with immunoSEQ multiplex PCR; TCRdb's copy has only in-frame clones and lacks some. The profile shows 35,000 to 40,000 clones, over 75% of them singletons. Here the sequenced sample was peripheral blood, taken before any cancer treatment. This sequence joins TRBV7-9 and TRBJ2-3; either TRBD1 or TRBD2 may fit D (5 bases each). The receptor's source is a male donor aged 60 or over with stage III squamous cell lung carcinoma. CDR3 protein: CASSLNGAADTQYF. CDR3 coding DNA: TGTGCCAGCAGCCTCAACGGGGCCGCAGATACGCAGTATTTT.